The present TCR beta chain was sequenced within a study of blood T cell repertoires in COVID-19. Study at large: The United States, Italy and Spain provided the acute and convalescent COVID-19 samples.

The protocol was immunoSEQ multiplex PCR, while the TCRdb copy is restricted to in-frame clones and leaves out a portion. The sample has over 150,000 clones, around nine tenths seen once. Sequenced input: peripheral blood. The clonotype originates from a man aged 50 to 59 with COVID-19, enrolled during active disease.

The CDR3 bases are TGTGCCAGCAGCTTTTACACGGGGATGGGAGCAGATACGCAGTATTTT. It is translated as CASSFYTGMGADTQYF. The chain combines TRBV7-2 with TRBJ2-3; a possible D gene is TRBD2 (5 bases). This CDR3 has 16 residues. Per the germline V gene, CDR1 is SGHTA and CDR2 is FQGNSA. With 3 bases removed from V and 4 bases from J, the gap between germline ends came to 17 bases.